Sequencing of this T cell receptor beta chain was carried out in a study of blood T cell repertoires in COVID-19. About the study: Nucleic acid was either cDNA or gDNA, and it came from T cells, B-cell-depleted T cells, or PBMCs.

As processed by the authors: Reference gene primer amplification in the assay estimated nucleated cell counts. Assay used: immunoSEQ multiplex PCR; TCRdb lists only in-frame clones, some missing. The D gene and trimming were derived from the DNA, and the V and J assignments and clone size from that table. The table shows 300,000 to 350,000 clones, with 80% to 90% occurring only once. Two negative PCRs, clearance, or symptom resolution were required of recovered Cohort 3 donors. Only a few counts were recorded for this clone. This CDR3 spans 13 amino acids. Per the germline V gene, CDR1 is SGHDT and CDR2 is YYEEEE. Deletions cut 4 bases from V and 1 base from J, with 8 bases between.

The TCR sequence derives from a man aged 25-45 years who had recovered from COVID-19. Sequenced: PBMCs or T cells enriched from blood (not recorded which). The V gene is TRBV5-6, the J gene TRBJ2-5; D perhaps matches TRBD1 (5 bases). CDR3 nucleotides: TGTGCCAGCAGCCCAACAGGCCAAGAGACCCAGTACTTC. It is translated as CASSPTGQETQYF.